These 32 T cell receptor beta chains share one sample of origin, sequenced in a study of vaccination and CD4 T cells after COVID-19. Documented treatment: roughly 11-day PBMC culture with coronavirus spike peptide pools or control peptides (ViraFEST assay). According to the study, CD4+ T cells from the unexposed donor were gathered ahead of the COVID-19 pandemic (2011-2018). CD4+ T cells that had been cultured provided DNA sequenced with the Oncomine TCR Beta short-read assay. TCRdb reanalysed the PCR reads using MiXCR and keeps one entry per CDR3 protein. The sample shows several thousand distinct CDR3 sequences, 30% to 45% of them seen only once. For these TCRs, the target antigens are not known. Source material: CD4+ T cells from blood, cultured in vitro. The receptor source for this set is a human donor in good health.

In this sample, this clonotype turned up a few times. J is TRBJ1-1 and V is TRBV6-1; no reliable D call. Germline-derived CDR1 and CDR2 are MNHNS and SASEGT. This CDR3 comprises 14 residues. Trimming pared 8 bases from V and 10 bases from J, leaving 23 bases between. The chain's CDR3 is CASEKVPDPHGAFF. In nucleotides, the CDR3 is TGTGCCAGCGAAAAAGTTCCGGACCCCCATGGAGCTTTCTTT.

This clonotype was counted only a few times. The rearrangement uses TRBV7-9 and TRBJ1-2; the D gene is possibly TRBD1 (5 bases). CDR3 length equals 15 residues. Germline V gives CDR1 SEHNR, CDR2 FQNEAQ (reference sequence). Trimming removed 3 bases from V and 3 bases from J, with 14 bases in between. The CDR3 DNA reads as TGTGCCAGCAGCTTCGGGGGTGCCCTAGACTATGGCTACACCTTC. Translated: CASSFGGALDYGYTF.

A few counts support this clonotype. This sequence joins TRBV5-6 and TRBJ1-1, with D unclear. The CDR3 runs 15 residues. Trimming stripped 4 bases from V and 2 bases from J, with 15 bases between. CDR1 is SGHDT and CDR2 is YYEEEE in the germline V gene. The CDR3 DNA is TGTGCCAGCAGCCCTGGAGGAGCTTTCAACACTGAAGCTTTCTTT. Protein: CASSPGGAFNTEAFF.

The chain employs TRBV20-1 and TRBJ2-7; D call uncertain. The V and J ends lost 3 bases and 0 bases respectively, with 6 bases between them. Germline assignment: CDR1 DFQATT and CDR2 SNEGSKA (reference sequence). The CDR3 contains 12 residues. The CDR3 DNA reads TGCAGTGCTAGGGAGAGCTCCTACGAGCAGTACTTC. Its translation is CSARESSYEQYF.

V and J are TRBV24-1 and TRBJ2-1; 13 bases align to TRBD2. The J segment lost 3 bases and the V segment lost 4 bases, leaving 8 bases of the junction unmatched. This CDR3 comprises 18 residues. CDR1 KGHDR and CDR2 SFDVKD come from the germline V gene. CDR3 sequence: CATSDSTSGRAGYNEQFF. CDR3 coding DNA: TGTGCCACCAGTGACTCAACTAGCGGGAGGGCGGGCTACAATGAGCAGTTCTTC.

The chain joins TRBV10-3 to TRBJ1-2, with a tentative D call TRBD1 (5 bases). V was shortened by 2 bases and J by 4 bases, with 8 bases between the two germline ends. The CDR3 loop spans 13 amino acids. Germline-derived CDR1 and CDR2 are ENHRY and SYGVKD. Here the CDR3 reads CAISEGTAYGYTF. The DNA of the CDR3 is TGTGCCATCAGTGAGGGGACGGCCTATGGCTACACCTTC.

The genes are TRBV5-1 and TRBJ2-5, with a weak D call TRBD2 (5 bases). CDR3 size: 13 residues. Per the germline V gene, CDR1 is SGHRS and CDR2 is YFSETQ. V was pared by 4 bases and J by 1 base, with 8 bases between. In nucleotides, the CDR3 is TGCGCCAGCAGCCCGGACTCCCAAGAGACCCAGTACTTC. Translation: CASSPDSQETQYF.

V and J are TRBV29-1 and TRBJ2-1; 10 nucleotides agree with TRBD1. The germline V gene has CDR1 SQVTM and CDR2 ANQGSEA. The CDR3 extends over 13 amino acids. J was trimmed by 6 bases and V by 7 bases; bases with no gene match: 6. In DNA, the CDR3 is TGCAGCGGGGGACAGGGGAAAGGCAATGAGCAGTTCTTC. It yields the protein CSGGQGKGNEQFF.

Written as DNA, the CDR3 is TGCGCCAGCAGCCAAGATTCAAATTGGAGCAATCAGCCCCAGCATTTT. Its protein is CASSQDSNWSNQPQHF. This chain uses TRBV4-1 with TRBJ1-5; D call uncertain. With 0 bases removed from V and 1 base from J, the gap between germline ends came to 10 bases. The CDR3 loop spans 16 amino acids. The V gene's germline CDR1 is MGHRA and CDR2 YSYEKL.

The chain uses TRBV5-1 and TRBJ2-7; D gene uncertain. V was cut by 8 bases and J by 5 bases, with 20 bases left in between. The CDR3 has 14 residues. Germline V lookup: CDR1 SGHRS, CDR2 YFSETQ. CDR3 DNA: TGCGCCAGTGCAGGAGCGATTGGGGTCAACGAGCAGTACTTC. This gives the protein CASAGAIGVNEQYF.

Only a few counts were recorded for this clonotype. The chain carries TRBV7-3 and TRBJ1-5; TRBD1 matches at 8 bases. CDR1 is SGHTA and CDR2 is FQGTGA in the germline V gene. With V trimmed by 4 bases and J by 9 bases, 5 bases remained unmatched. The CDR3 runs to 13 residues. The CDR3 sequence: CASSSITGGPQHF. The CDR3 DNA reads TGTGCCAGCAGCTCGATAACAGGGGGGCCCCAGCATTTT.

This clonotype was seen a handful of times. J is TRBJ1-5 and V is TRBV2; 9 bases match TRBD1. This CDR3 spans 14 amino acids. Trimming cost V 7 bases and J 7 bases; bases outside gene matches: 8. Germline V gives CDR1 SNHLY, CDR2 FYNNEI. DNA for the CDR3: TGTGCCAGCACTCCGGGACAGGGATGGCAGCCCCAGCATTTT. It yields the protein CASTPGQGWQPQHF.

Sample share makes this clonotype medium-sized. The chain joins TRBV12-3 or TRBV12-4 to TRBJ2-1, with D possibly being TRBD2 (8 bases). V lost 3 bases and J 7 bases, leaving 22 bases between the germline ends. The CDR3 consists of 17 residues. Here the CDR3 DNA reads TGTGCCAGCAGTTTTGCCAGCGGGGGACCAGGGGGGAATGAGCAGTTCTTC. As protein: CASSFASGGPGGNEQFF.

The chain uses TRBV7-3 and TRBJ2-1, with 8 nucleotides matching TRBD1. Germline CDR1 SGHTA, CDR2 FQGTGA. V was pared by 2 bases and J by 8 bases, with 5 bases of the junction left unmatched. The CDR3 spans 14 residues. CDR3 protein: CASSLGRGLDEQFF. The CDR3 DNA reads as TGTGCCAGCAGCTTAGGCAGGGGGCTTGATGAGCAGTTCTTC.

The rearrangement uses TRBV6-1 and TRBJ2-6; 9 bases map to TRBD1. Germline V CDR1 and CDR2: MNHNS, SASEGT. This CDR3 has 16 residues. J lost 4 bases, V lost 6 bases, and 7 bases had no gene match. The CDR3 DNA reads TGTGCCAGCAGATCATACAGGGGGCGAGGGGCCAACGTCCTGACTTTC. Translating gives CASRSYRGRGANVLTF.

The chain employs TRBV18 and TRBJ1-1, with unresolved D. V was trimmed by 2 bases and J by 0 bases, leaving 13 bases between them. The CDR3 totals 16 residues. Per the germline V gene, CDR1 is KGHSH and CDR2 is LQKENI. CDR3 bases: TGTGCCAGCTCACCAAGGTCTCCAGATATGAACACTGAAGCTTTCTTT. It yields the protein CASSPRSPDMNTEAFF.

This clonotype has only a few counts. The chain recombines TRBV27 with TRBJ1-1; tentatively, D is TRBD1 (6 bases). V was cut by 4 bases and J by 0 bases, with 15 bases left in between. In germline, CDR1 is MNHEY, CDR2 SMNVEV (reference sequence). This CDR3 has 16 amino acids. CDR3: CASSSISGHMNTEAFF. Written as DNA, the CDR3 is TGTGCCAGCAGTTCTATATCGGGACACATGAACACTGAAGCTTTCTTT.

By share, this clonotype ranks as medium-sized. The V and J genes are TRBV3-1 and TRBJ2-2; 8 bases agree with TRBD2. Per germline, CDR1 LGHDT and CDR2 YNNKEL (reference sequence). CDR3 length: 15 residues. Trimming took 4 bases from V and 4 from J; bases not matched to a gene: 5. CDR3 loop: CASSPGGVGTGELFF. CDR3 coding DNA: TGTGCCAGCAGCCCCGGGGGGGTCGGCACCGGGGAGCTGTTTTTT.

In this sample, this clonotype turned up a few times. The chain combines TRBV6-1 with TRBJ1-1; D not resolved. CDR3 length: 11 residues. Germline CDR1 is MNHNS and CDR2 is SASEGT. V lost 5 bases, J lost 6 bases, and 7 bases lay in between. CDR3 loop: CASSRGAEAFF. CDR3 coding DNA: TGTGCCAGCAGTCGCGGGGCTGAAGCTTTCTTT.

The chain links TRBV7-2 to TRBJ2-4; D unclear. Trimming took off 5 bases at V and 4 bases at J, with 12 bases between the two ends. This CDR3 is built from 14 residues. CDR1 is SGHTA, CDR2 FQGNSA, per germline. In DNA form, the CDR3 reads TGTGCCAGCAGCCCCGGAGATAGGAAAAACATTCAGTACTTC. Amino acids: CASSPGDRKNIQYF.

As DNA, the CDR3 is TGTGCCAGCAGTGTTGTAAATGAGCAGTTCTTC. This gives the protein CASSVVNEQFF. This sequence joins TRBV2 and TRBJ2-1; D call uncertain. The CDR3 consists of 11 residues. Germline lookup yields CDR1 SNHLY and CDR2 FYNNEI. V was shortened by 4 bases and J by 7 bases, with 5 bases between the two germline ends.

The chain is built from TRBV27 and TRBJ2-1, with D possibly matching TRBD2 (7 bases). Trimming left V 5 bases short and J 4 bases short, with 12 bases between. There are 14 residues in the CDR3. From germline, CDR1 is MNHEY and CDR2 SMNVEV (reference sequence). DNA of the CDR3: TGTGCCAGCAGTGCGGGGGCCTATTACAATGAGCAGTTCTTC. This sequence encodes CASSAGAYYNEQFF.

The chain couples TRBV7-3 to TRBJ2-1; TRBD2 aligns across 8 bases. After removal of 2 bases from V and 6 bases from J, the junction contained 15 bases not matched to a gene. Germline loops: CDR1 SGHTA, CDR2 FQGTGA. The CDR3 spans 18 residues. CDR3 sequence: CASSLVGLARSYTNEQFF. CDR3 DNA: TGTGCCAGCAGCTTAGTTGGACTAGCCCGAAGCTACACCAATGAGCAGTTCTTC.

J is TRBJ2-5 and V is TRBV4-2; 7 positions match TRBD2. Unmatched junction bases numbered 7, after V lost 6 bases and J lost 3 bases. Per the germline V gene, CDR1 is LGHNA and CDR2 is YNFKEQ. There are 14 residues in the CDR3. The CDR3 region has the DNA TGTGCCAGCAGACGGAGTGCGGGGGAAGAGACCCAGTACTTC. Its protein is CASRRSAGEETQYF.

This clonotype came up a few times. The rearrangement uses TRBV7-9 and TRBJ1-2; possibly TRBD1 for D (5 bases). The CDR3 runs to 13 residues. Germline-derived CDR1 and CDR2 are SEHNR and FQNEAQ (reference sequence). Trimming cost V 5 bases and J 5 bases, with 12 bases left between them. CDR3 coding DNA: TGTGCCAGCAGCCCCGGGACGAAATATGGCTACACCTTC. The encoded protein is CASSPGTKYGYTF.

This clonotype was observed a few times. The chain employs TRBV20-1 and TRBJ2-3; D remains unclear. Trimming stripped 4 bases from V and 6 bases from J, with 14 bases between. This CDR3 is built from 13 residues. CDR1 and CDR2 from the germline V gene are DFQATT and SNEGSKA (reference sequence). Written as DNA, the CDR3 is TGCAGTGCTACAGGACGAGTCTTCGATACGCAGTATTTT. The encoded protein is CSATGRVFDTQYF.

In this sample, this clonotype turned up a few times. The chain combines TRBV2 with TRBJ2-7; no clear D. Trimming left V 7 bases short and J 4 bases short, with 17 bases between. The CDR3 runs to 14 residues. CDR1 is SNHLY, CDR2 FYNNEI, per germline. The CDR3 protein is CASTLNPLGYEQYF. As DNA, the CDR3 is TGTGCCAGCACTCTCAATCCGCTCGGGTACGAGCAGTACTTC.

This clonotype was picked up one time. V is TRBV7-3 and J is TRBJ1-1, with TRBD1 as a possible D gene (6 bases). The CDR3 length is 16 residues. CDR1 is SGHTA and CDR2 is FQGTGA in the germline V gene. Trimming removed 5 bases from V and 2 bases from J, with 18 bases in between. The CDR3 spells CASSPGTTGSNTEAFF. The CDR3 DNA sequence: TGTGCCAGCAGCCCTGGCACTACAGGGAGCAACACTGAAGCTTTCTTT.

This clonotype was seen only a few times. The J gene is TRBJ2-7, the V gene TRBV6-1, with TRBD2 identical over 13 bases. Germline V gene sequence: CDR1 MNHNS, CDR2 SASEGT. The CDR3 has 15 amino acids. Unmatched junction bases numbered 4, after V lost 6 bases and J lost 2 bases. CDR3 residues: CASRTTSGGAYEQYF. In DNA, the CDR3 is TGTGCCAGCAGAACCACTAGCGGGGGGGCCTACGAGCAGTACTTC.

The chain recombines TRBV20-1 with TRBJ1-5, with 8 positions matching TRBD1. Germline V CDR1 and CDR2: DFQATT, SNEGSKA (reference sequence). This CDR3 is built from 13 residues. V dropped 5 bases and J dropped 1; count of bases not matched to a gene: 1. CDR3 nucleotides: TGCAGTGCTCGGACAGGGAGCAATCAGCCCCAGCATTTT. Encoded protein: CSARTGSNQPQHF.

The V gene is TRBV2, the J gene TRBJ1-1; no reliable D call. The length of the CDR3 is 10 residues. V lost 6 bases, J lost 6 bases, and 5 bases lay in between. Germline CDR1 and CDR2: SNHLY and FYNNEI. The CDR3 sequence is CASRVAEAFF. The CDR3 bases are TGTGCCAGCAGGGTTGCTGAAGCTTTCTTT.

A single count supports this clonotype. The gene calls are TRBV29-1 and TRBJ2-6, with TRBD1 as a possible D gene (5 bases). CDR3 length: 16 residues. The V end was cut by 1 base, the J end by 0 bases, with 10 bases between. The germline gives CDR1 SQVTM, CDR2 ANQGSEA. The CDR3 here is CSVEAGHLSGANVLTF. The CDR3 DNA sequence: TGCAGCGTTGAAGCAGGACACCTCTCTGGGGCCAACGTCCTGACTTTC.